A single sample gave rise to the 26 T cell receptor beta chains below, sequenced in a study of CD8+ T cells in alopecia areata. Extracted from the samples, RNA was reverse transcribed into cDNA to serve as the sequencing template. Some clones are missing from TCRdb's copy, which holds only in-frame ones; the method was immunoSEQ multiplex PCR. There are 93,000 or so clones in the sample; 70% to 90% occur only once, and 11% lies in the top ten. Treatment of the sample: oral pan-JAK inhibitor, 5-10 mg twice daily. Sequencing used CD8+ T cells sorted from blood, obtained between weeks 30 and 35, from a patient treated with tofacitinib. Receptors originate from a human donor with alopecia areata.

The V call is TRBV4-1, the J call TRBJ2-6; TRBD1 aligns across 8 bases. V lost 5 bases to trimming and J lost 0 bases; unmatched junction nucleotides: 12. The CDR3 is 19 amino acids. Germline-derived CDR1 and CDR2 are MGHRA and YSYEKL. CDR3 in amino acids: CASSSRTGQSFSGANVLTF. Written as DNA, the CDR3 is TGCGCCAGCAGCTCTCGGACAGGGCAATCCTTCTCTGGGGCCAACGTCCTGACTTTC.

In nucleotides, the CDR3 is TGCGCCAGCAGCCAAATGAGCTCTGGGGCCAACGTCCTGACTTTC. Its translation is CASSQMSSGANVLTF. This chain joins TRBV4-1 and TRBJ2-6; D is unclear. The CDR3 loop spans 15 amino acids. The ends were cut back, 2 bases at V and 0 bases at J, with 5 bases in the middle. Germline CDR1 MGHRA, CDR2 YSYEKL.

The chain joins TRBV9 to TRBJ2-6; D gene unclear. V shed 3 bases and J shed 5 bases, with 6 bases lying between them. This CDR3 spans 13 amino acids. CDR1 and CDR2 (germline): SGDLS, YYNGEE. This CDR3 is CASSAPRANVLTF. In nucleotides, the CDR3 is TGTGCCAGCAGCGCCCCCAGGGCCAACGTCCTGACTTTC.

The V call is TRBV4-2, the J call TRBJ1-4; D is unresolved. This CDR3 has 15 residues. The germline gives CDR1 LGHNA, CDR2 YNFKEQ. Trimming left V 5 bases short and J 5 bases short, with 15 bases between. Written as DNA, the CDR3 is TGTGCCAGCAGCTTGATGTCTGAGAAAAATGAAAAACTGTTTTTT. It encodes CASSLMSEKNEKLFF.

This chain joins TRBV5-1 and TRBJ2-3, with 7 bases identical to TRBD1. V dropped 0 bases and J dropped 0; count of bases not matched to a gene: 1. CDR3 length equals 15 residues. Germline V CDR1 and CDR2: SGHRS, YFSETQ. CDR3 amino acids: CASSLGQGSTDTQYF. The DNA of the CDR3 is TGCGCCAGCAGCTTGGGACAGGGAAGCACAGATACGCAGTATTTT.

The chain couples TRBV5-5 to TRBJ2-7; the match to TRBD1 covers 9 bases. There are 15 residues in the CDR3. V shed 2 bases and J 0 bases; nucleotides not matched to a gene: 3. Germline values: CDR1 SGHKS, CDR2 YYEKEE (reference sequence). In nucleotides, the CDR3 is TGTGCCAGCAGCTTCGGACAGGGGAGCTCCTACGAGCAGTACTTC. Amino acids: CASSFGQGSSYEQYF.

The rearrangement links TRBV5-1 to TRBJ2-1; 7 nucleotides align to TRBD1. Per the germline V gene, CDR1 is SGHRS and CDR2 is YFSETQ. There are 17 residues in the CDR3. Trimming at V came to 0 bases and at J to 1 base, leaving 7 bases not matched to a gene. Written as DNA, the CDR3 is TGCGCCAGCAGCTTGGCATCCACAGGGGAATCCTACAATGAGCAGTTCTTC. It yields the protein CASSLASTGESYNEQFF. Full variable domain (remainder filled in from reference TRBV5-1 and TRBJ2-1): KAGVTQTPRYLIKTRGQQVTLSCSPISGHRSVSWYQQTPGQGLQFLFEYFSETQRNKGNFPGRFSGRQFSNSRSEMNVSTLELGDSALYLCASSLASTGESYNEQFFGPGTRLTVL.

V is TRBV14 and J is TRBJ2-7; D unclear. CDR1 SGHDN and CDR2 FVKESK come from the germline V gene. The CDR3 spans 14 residues. V lost 1 base, J lost 1 base, and 8 bases lay in between. The CDR3 nucleotides are TGTGCCAGCAGCCAAGGGGAAAGTTCCTACGAGCAGTACTTC. Residues: CASSQGESSYEQYF.

This clone came up once. The genes are TRBV30 and TRBJ2-5, with no clear D. Germline V gene sequence: CDR1 GTSNPN, CDR2 SVGIG (reference sequence). This CDR3 spans 11 amino acids. The germline V and J ends were trimmed by 3 bases and 7 bases, with 9 bases remaining between them. Here the CDR3 reads CAWSHPGTQYF. CDR3 sequence (DNA): TGTGCCTGGAGCCATCCCGGGACCCAGTACTTC. Looking up the rest from reference TRBV30 and TRBJ2-5 gives the full variable domain: SQTIHQWPATLVQPVGSPLSLECTVEGTSNPNLYWYRQAAGRGLQLLFYSVGIGQISSEVPQNLSASRPQDRQFILSSKKLLLSDSGFYLCAWSHPGTQYFGPGTRLLVL.

To note about this clone: Other DNA variants within this sample encode the same CDR3. The chain combines TRBV7-9 with TRBJ2-3; D gene uncertain. V was cut by 3 bases and J by 6 bases, with 4 bases left in between. The V gene's germline CDR1 is SEHNR and CDR2 FQNEAQ (reference sequence). This CDR3 spans 11 amino acids. The CDR3 is CASSFSDTQYF. The CDR3 DNA reads TGTGCCAGCAGCTTTTCGGATACGCAGTATTTT.

This rearrangement joins TRBV13 to TRBJ2-7; D is unresolved. Looked up from germline, CDR1 is PRHDT and CDR2 is FYEKMQ (reference sequence). The CDR3 is 13 amino acids. The V end was cut by 2 bases, the J end by 4 bases, with 9 bases between. The CDR3, as DNA: TGTGCCAGCAGCTTATACAGCGATTACGAGCAGTACTTC. It translates to CASSLYSDYEQYF.

The J gene is TRBJ2-4, the V gene TRBV27; 7 bases align to TRBD1. This CDR3 has 17 amino acids. Unmatched junction bases numbered 11, after V lost 5 bases and J lost 1 base. CDR1 MNHEY and CDR2 SMNVEV come from the germline V gene (reference sequence). The CDR3 DNA reads TGTGCCAGCAGTACCCGACAGGGTTTAAGGGCCAAAAACATTCAGTACTTC. It encodes CASSTRQGLRAKNIQYF.

The chain combines TRBV12-5 with TRBJ1-1; D unclear. This CDR3 spans 16 amino acids. Germline assignment: CDR1 LGHNT and CDR2 FRNRAP. V was clipped by 4 bases and J by 5 bases, with 20 bases between them. The CDR3 loop is CASGWIRLDEGTEAFF. Here the CDR3 DNA reads TGTGCTAGTGGTTGGATCCGCCTAGACGAAGGGACTGAAGCTTTCTTT.

This chain uses TRBV7-9 with TRBJ2-7; 7 bases match TRBD1. The length of the CDR3 is 13 residues. Germline values: CDR1 SEHNR, CDR2 FQNEAQ (reference sequence). With 4 bases clipped from V and 3 bases from J, the junction kept 3 bases outside the gene matches. The CDR3 DNA is TGTGCCAGCAGCTCGGACAGGTTCTACGAGCAGTACTTC. Protein: CASSSDRFYEQYF.

The rearrangement uses TRBV6-1 and TRBJ2-7; possibly TRBD2 for D (6 bases). V was pared by 6 bases and J by 0 bases, with 15 bases between. The CDR3 runs 15 residues. Germline CDR1 MNHNS, CDR2 SASEGT. CDR3 loop: CASRRDSLNSYEQYF. The CDR3 region has the DNA TGTGCCAGCAGGAGGGACTCCCTAAACTCCTACGAGCAGTACTTC.

The chain joins TRBV28 to TRBJ1-1, with 12 bases identical to TRBD1. Germline V lookup: CDR1 MDHEN, CDR2 SYDVKM. The CDR3 contains 14 residues. The V and J ends lost 5 bases and 8 bases, in that order; junction bases with no gene match: 6. The CDR3 DNA reads TGTGCCAGCAGTCTCCGGGACAGGGGGCGGGAAGCTTTCTTT. Protein product: CASSLRDRGREAFF.

To note about this clone: A junction boundary mismatches the germline segment, possibly from a read error. The chain has TRBV15 and TRBJ2-7; no clear D gene. Germline-derived CDR1 and CDR2 are LNHNV and YYDKDF (reference sequence). The CDR3 consists of 11 residues. The CDR3 is CATSRDNEQYF. The CDR3 DNA reads as TGTGCCACCAGCCGAGATAACGAGCAGTACTTC.

This clone was seen a few times. This chain joins TRBV29-1 and TRBJ1-1; tentative D call: TRBD1 (6 bases). There are 13 residues in the CDR3. Germline V gives CDR1 SQVTM, CDR2 ANQGSEA. Trimming removed 7 bases at V and 1 base at J, with 13 bases between. The CDR3 loop reads CSERTASNTEAFF. The CDR3 coding sequence is TGCAGCGAACGGACAGCATCGAACACTGAAGCTTTCTTT. The whole variable domain, filled in from reference TRBV29-1 and TRBJ1-1, reads SAVISQKPSRDICQRGTSLTIQCQVDSQVTMMFWYRQQPGQSLTLIATANQGSEATYESGFVIDKFPISRPNLTFSTLTVSNMSPEDSSIYLCSERTASNTEAFFGQGTRLTVV.

The chain is built from TRBV9 and TRBJ1-1, with 7 bases that match TRBD1. In germline, CDR1 is SGDLS, CDR2 YYNGEE. After removal of 5 bases from V and 6 bases from J, the junction contained 10 bases not matched to a gene. CDR3 length: 14 amino acids. CDR3 DNA sequence: TGTGCCAGCAGTAAGACAGGGACGGGTTCTGAAGCTTTCTTT. This translates into CASSKTGTGSEAFF.

J is TRBJ2-1 and V is TRBV7-9; D not resolved. The CDR3 sequence is 13 residues long. Between the trimmed V and J ends, which lost 2 bases and 8 bases, there was a span of 10 bases. CDR1 SEHNR and CDR2 FQNEAQ come from the germline V gene (reference sequence). As DNA, the CDR3 is TGTGCCAGCAGCTTAAGTCTAAGGGATGAGCAGTTCTTC. As protein: CASSLSLRDEQFF.

This rearrangement joins TRBV2 to TRBJ2-2, with D maybe TRBD2 (5 bases). The V and J ends lost 7 bases and 1 base respectively, with 16 bases between them. Germline values: CDR1 SNHLY, CDR2 FYNNEI. The CDR3 has 16 residues. CDR3 coding DNA: TGTGCCAGCACCACTAGACACCTCATGAACACCGGGGAGCTGTTTTTT. It yields the protein CASTTRHLMNTGELFF.

This clone was detected only a few times. This chain connects TRBV27 to TRBJ2-2; D not certain. This CDR3 has 13 amino acids. V gave up 5 bases and J gave up 4 bases, with 8 bases separating them. The germline gives CDR1 MNHEY, CDR2 SMNVEV (reference sequence). CDR3 nucleotide sequence: TGTGCCAGCAGTCGATACTTCACCGGGGAGCTGTTTTTT. Protein sequence: CASSRYFTGELFF.

The chain combines TRBV2 with TRBJ2-1; D is unresolved. CDR1 is SNHLY, CDR2 FYNNEI, per germline. Trimming removed 10 bases at V and 4 bases at J, with 14 bases between. The CDR3 contains 13 residues. The CDR3: CAIRERLYNEQFF. The CDR3 DNA reads TGTGCCATACGAGAAAGGTTGTACAATGAGCAGTTCTTC.

The rearrangement links TRBV30 to TRBJ2-1; TRBD1 might be the D (5 bases). The V and J ends lost 3 bases and 8 bases respectively, with 11 bases between them. The CDR3 sequence is 12 residues long. Per the germline V gene, CDR1 is GTSNPN and CDR2 is SVGIG (reference sequence). CDR3 sequence (DNA): TGTGCCTGGAGCCTAACAGGAGATGAGCAGTTCTTC. Encoded protein: CAWSLTGDEQFF.

This clone was found a few times. This chain uses TRBV10-3 with TRBJ1-2; 10 nucleotides line up with TRBD1. V was pared by 3 bases and J by 3 bases, with 13 bases of the junction left unmatched. CDR1 and CDR2 (germline): ENHRY, SYGVKD. This CDR3 has 18 residues. DNA of the CDR3: TGTGCCATCAGTGAAGCCGGGACAGGGGATGTAATGGACTATGGCTACACCTTC. Its protein product is CAISEAGTGDVMDYGYTF.

The genes are TRBV29-1 and TRBJ2-7; the match to TRBD2 covers 10 bases. Germline values: CDR1 SQVTM, CDR2 ANQGSEA. The CDR3 runs to 17 residues. J lost 3 bases, V lost 0 bases, and 11 bases had no gene match. CDR3 in amino acids: CSVEDELASGGSYEQYF. The CDR3 DNA reads as TGCAGCGTTGAAGATGAATTGGCTAGCGGGGGAAGCTACGAGCAGTACTTC.